Listed below are T cell receptor beta chains from one sample, sequenced in a study of blood T cell repertoires in COVID-19. Clones were read by immunoSEQ multiplex PCR, and TCRdb kept only the in-frame ones, dropping some. Seen here are 70,000 or so clones, 82% observed once, and the top ten hold about 17%. Sequenced: peripheral blood. These receptors all come from a human donor in a cohort sampled during active COVID-19. CDR3s include the opening cysteine and the closing phenylalanine or tryptophan. D genes are given only for firm matches. The size of a clone is reported for some rows only, either as once, few or many, or as a class for expanded clones.

clone_size: -
v_call: TRBV9
d_call: TRBD1
j_call: TRBJ2-7
cdr3_aa: CASSKRDRDSYEQYF
cdr3_nt: TGTGCCAGCAGCAAACGGGACAGGGACTCCTACGAGCAGTACTTC

clone_size: few
v_call: TRBV5-4
d_call: -
j_call: TRBJ1-2
cdr3_aa: CASSYTGISGYTF
cdr3_nt: TGTGCCAGCAGTTATACAGGGATCTCTGGCTACACCTTC

clone_size: once
v_call: TRBV6-4
d_call: -
j_call: TRBJ1-2
cdr3_aa: CASSDGPLGYTF
cdr3_nt: TGTGCCAGCAGTGACGGCCCTTTGGGCTACACCTTC

clone_size: -
v_call: TRBV27
d_call: TRBD1
j_call: TRBJ1-2
cdr3_aa: CASSETRGLTGYTF
cdr3_nt: TGTGCCAGCAGCGAAACTAGGGGGCTGACGGGCTACACCTTC

clone_size: -
v_call: TRBV6-5
d_call: -
j_call: TRBJ2-7
cdr3_aa: CASSYSGRVGEQYF
cdr3_nt: TGTGCCAGCAGTTACTCGGGCAGGGTGGGCGAGCAGTACTTC

clone_size: -
v_call: TRBV4-2
d_call: -
j_call: TRBJ2-4
cdr3_aa: CASSQEKLDVNIQYF
cdr3_nt: TGTGCCAGCAGCCAAGAAAAACTCGATGTAAACATTCAGTACTTC

clone_size: -
v_call: TRBV2
d_call: -
j_call: TRBJ2-6
cdr3_aa: CASLEGKASGANVLTF
cdr3_nt: TGTGCCAGCTTGGAGGGTAAAGCCTCTGGGGCCAACGTCCTGACTTTC

clone_size: few
v_call: TRBV13
d_call: TRBD1
j_call: TRBJ1-2
cdr3_aa: CASIIHNRDRAFANYGYTF
cdr3_nt: TGTGCCAGCATCATACACAACCGGGACAGGGCTTTCGCTAACTATGGCTACACCTTC

clone_size: -
v_call: TRBV2
d_call: -
j_call: TRBJ2-7
cdr3_aa: CASSVEGYEQYF
cdr3_nt: TGTGCCAGCAGTGTGGAGGGCTACGAGCAGTACTTC

clone_size: -
v_call: TRBV9
d_call: TRBD1
j_call: TRBJ2-5
cdr3_aa: CASSVQGAIGETQYF
cdr3_nt: TGTGCCAGCAGCGTGCAGGGGGCGATAGGGGAGACCCAGTACTTC

clone_size: -
v_call: TRBV6-4
d_call: TRBD2
j_call: TRBJ2-3
cdr3_aa: CASSPPVRAQGTSYFWVEYF
cdr3_nt: TGTGCCAGCAGTCCCCCCGTTCGGGCGCAGGGGACTAGTTATTTTTGGGTGGAGTATTTT

clone_size: -
v_call: TRBV7-2
d_call: TRBD1
j_call: TRBJ1-5
cdr3_aa: CASSLGQGEYQPQHF
cdr3_nt: TGTGCCAGCAGCTTAGGGCAGGGGGAATATCAGCCCCAGCATTTT

clone_size: -
v_call: TRBV5-1
d_call: -
j_call: TRBJ2-2
cdr3_aa: CASSRETGLNTGELFF
cdr3_nt: TGCGCCAGCAGCAGGGAAACAGGGTTAAACACCGGGGAGCTGTTTTTT

clone_size: -
v_call: TRBV7-2
d_call: -
j_call: TRBJ2-5
cdr3_aa: CASSPGQRETQYF
cdr3_nt: TGTGCCAGCAGCCCCGGACAGAGAGAGACCCAGTACTTC

clone_size: -
v_call: TRBV7-6
d_call: -
j_call: TRBJ1-3
cdr3_aa: CASSSSPGHLSGNTIYF
cdr3_nt: TGTGCCAGCAGCTCGAGTCCGGGACACCTCTCTGGAAACACCATATATTTT

clone_size: -
v_call: TRBV5-6
d_call: -
j_call: TRBJ1-2
cdr3_aa: CASSSLRQGPSGYGYTF
cdr3_nt: TGTGCCAGCAGCTCATTACGCCAGGGTCCATCAGGCTATGGCTACACCTTC

clone_size: -
v_call: TRBV18
d_call: -
j_call: TRBJ1-1
cdr3_aa: CASSPRRNTEAFF
cdr3_nt: TGTGCCAGCTCACCAAGGAGGAACACTGAAGCTTTCTTT

clone_size: -
v_call: TRBV7-9
d_call: -
j_call: TRBJ2-5
cdr3_aa: CASSLLQEETQYF
cdr3_nt: TGTGCCAGCAGCCTATTACAGGAAGAGACCCAGTACTTC

clone_size: -
v_call: TRBV5-1
d_call: TRBD1
j_call: TRBJ1-6
cdr3_aa: CASSTGTGLGGSYNSPLHF
cdr3_nt: TGCGCCAGCAGCACTGGGACAGGCCTCGGTGGCTCCTATAATTCACCCCTCCACTTT

clone_size: once
v_call: TRBV29-1
d_call: TRBD2
j_call: TRBJ2-3
cdr3_aa: CSVPRGGGTDTQYF
cdr3_nt: TGCAGCGTTCCTCGGGGGGGCGGCACAGATACGCAGTATTTT